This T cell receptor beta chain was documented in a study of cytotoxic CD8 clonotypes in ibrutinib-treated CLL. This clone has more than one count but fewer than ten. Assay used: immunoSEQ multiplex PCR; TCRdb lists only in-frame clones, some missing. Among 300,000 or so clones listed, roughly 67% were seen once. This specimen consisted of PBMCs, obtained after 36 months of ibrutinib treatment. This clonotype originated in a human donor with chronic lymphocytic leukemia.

CDR3 nucleotides: TGTGCCAGCTCACCCCCGGGACTAGTGCAAGAGCAGTTCTTC. Its protein is CASSPPGLVQEQFF. The chain uses TRBV18 and TRBJ2-1; 8 nucleotides match TRBD2. CDR1 KGHSH and CDR2 LQKENI come from the germline V gene. CDR3 length: 14 residues. V lost 3 bases to trimming and J lost 10 bases; unmatched junction nucleotides: 8.